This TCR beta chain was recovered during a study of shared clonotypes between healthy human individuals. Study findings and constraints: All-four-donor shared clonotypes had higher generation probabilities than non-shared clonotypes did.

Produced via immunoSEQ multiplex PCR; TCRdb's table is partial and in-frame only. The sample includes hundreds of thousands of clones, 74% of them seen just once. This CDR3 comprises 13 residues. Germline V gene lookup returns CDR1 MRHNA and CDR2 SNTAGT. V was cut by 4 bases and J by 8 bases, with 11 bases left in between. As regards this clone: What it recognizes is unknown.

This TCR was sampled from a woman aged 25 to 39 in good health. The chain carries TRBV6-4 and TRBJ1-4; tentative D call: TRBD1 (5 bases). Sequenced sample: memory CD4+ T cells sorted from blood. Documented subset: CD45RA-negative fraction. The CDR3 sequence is CASSVDTGEKLFF. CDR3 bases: TGTGCCAGCAGTGTGGACACCGGGGAAAAACTGTTTTTT.